Each of the 16 T cell receptor beta chains below was sequenced from the same sample in a study of T cells after yellow fever vaccination. TCRdb re-called the 5' RACE reads with MiXCR, one entry per CDR3 protein. The repertoire consists of about 400,000 distinct CDR3 sequences, with around 6.4% occurring once and the leading ten covering approximately 16%. The sequences come from PBMCs, collected 5 days after the yellow fever booster vaccination. The receptors stem from a man under 40 who received the YFV17D yellow fever vaccine.

The rearrangement joins TRBV20-1 to TRBJ2-7; unclear D gene. Deletions cut 3 bases from V and 3 bases from J, with 9 bases between. CDR3 length equals 12 residues. Germline CDR1 and CDR2: DFQATT and SNEGSKA (reference sequence). The CDR3 reads CSASKTYYEQYF. Written as DNA, the CDR3 is TGCAGTGCTAGTAAGACTTACTACGAGCAGTACTTC.

This clonotype was observed at least ten times. The chain joins TRBV5-1 to TRBJ1-5; D might be TRBD1 (5 bases). The CDR3 loop spans 15 amino acids. V was shortened by 0 bases and J by 3 bases, with 10 bases between the two germline ends. Germline CDR1 reads SGHRS; CDR2 reads YFSETQ. The CDR3 DNA reads as TGCGCCAGCAGCTTGGCAGGAGGGGACAATCAGCCCCAGCATTTT. This codes for CASSLAGGDNQPQHF.

V usage is TRBV7-2 and J usage is TRBJ2-1, with 10 nucleotides matching TRBD2. The CDR3 runs 15 residues. CDR1 and CDR2 (germline): SGHTA, FQGNSA. After removal of 5 bases from V and 2 bases from J, the junction contained 3 bases not matched to a gene. The CDR3 here is CASSIGLAAYNEQFF. DNA for the CDR3: TGTGCCAGCAGCATCGGACTAGCGGCCTACAATGAGCAGTTCTTC.

This clonotype was seen at least ten times. The V gene is TRBV20-1, the J gene TRBJ1-2; D possibly corresponds to TRBD1 (5 bases). This CDR3 region has 12 residues. V shed 3 bases and J shed 4 bases, with 9 bases lying between them. The germline V gene has CDR1 DFQATT and CDR2 SNEGSKA (reference sequence). The CDR3 region is CSASGTSYGYTF. The CDR3 bases are TGCAGTGCTAGCGGGACGAGCTATGGCTACACCTTC.

This clonotype has only a few counts. The chain uses TRBV7-2 and TRBJ1-2, with 8 bases identical to TRBD1. Trimming cost V 7 bases and J 3 bases; bases outside gene matches: 7. Per germline, CDR1 SGHTA and CDR2 FQGNSA. There are 14 residues in the CDR3. In DNA form, the CDR3 reads TGTGCCAGCACCTTTGACAGGGGTTACTATGGCTACACCTTC. It translates to CASTFDRGYYGYTF.

This clonotype occurred many times. This chain uses TRBV7-2 with TRBJ2-1, with D perhaps TRBD2 (7 bases). V gave up 6 bases and J gave up 3 bases, with 18 bases separating them. Germline CDR1 is SGHTA and CDR2 is FQGNSA. The CDR3 contains 16 residues. In DNA, the CDR3 is TGTGCCAGCAGGGCCACGGGGGGCCCCATCTACAATGAGCAGTTCTTC. This codes for CASRATGGPIYNEQFF.

This clonotype appeared a few times. The chain employs TRBV20-1 and TRBJ1-3; a possible D gene is TRBD1 (6 bases). This CDR3 is 21 amino acids long. Germline loops: CDR1 DFQATT, CDR2 SNEGSKA (reference sequence). V gave up 0 bases and J gave up 4 bases, with 31 bases separating them. The CDR3 DNA reads as TGCAGTGCTAGAGATCTGAGGGAGACAGGCCGGGGCTCACATGGGGGAAACACCATATATTTT. Its protein product is CSARDLRETGRGSHGGNTIYF.

The gene calls are TRBV13 and TRBJ2-5, with 7 bases aligning to TRBD1. J was trimmed by 1 base and V by 5 bases; bases with no gene match: 7. Per germline, CDR1 PRHDT and CDR2 FYEKMQ (reference sequence). This CDR3 has 15 amino acids. The CDR3 is CASSERTGVQETQYF. The CDR3 DNA is TGTGCCAGCAGCGAACGGACAGGCGTCCAAGAGACCCAGTACTTC.

The chain is built from TRBV20-1 and TRBJ2-1, with D maybe TRBD2 (6 bases). This CDR3 comprises 15 residues. CDR1 DFQATT and CDR2 SNEGSKA come from the germline V gene (reference sequence). The ends were cut back, 2 bases at V and 7 bases at J, with 18 bases in the middle. CDR3 in DNA: TGCAGTGCTAGACTGACTAGATCGGGTAATAATGAGCAGTTCTTC. Its protein product is CSARLTRSGNNEQFF.

This clonotype was counted many times. The rearrangement links TRBV4-3 to TRBJ2-1; TRBD2 matches 10 bases. V shed 0 bases and J 15 bases; nucleotides not matched to a gene: 5. Germline V gene data show CDR1 as LGHNA and CDR2 as YSLEER. CDR3 length: 13 amino acids. As DNA, the CDR3 is TGCGCCAGCAGCCAAGAACGGACTAGCGGCCGGTTCTTC. This gives the protein CASSQERTSGRFF.

This clonotype turned up a few times. V gene TRBV5-1 combines with J gene TRBJ2-2; 10 positions agree with TRBD1. After removal of 3 bases from V and 6 bases from J, the junction contained 5 bases not matched to a gene. This CDR3 spans 15 amino acids. Germline V CDR1 and CDR2: SGHRS, YFSETQ. CDR3: CASSSDRGLPGELFF. The CDR3 region has the DNA TGCGCCAGCAGCTCAGACAGGGGGCTCCCCGGGGAGCTGTTTTTT.

This clonotype was observed at least ten times. The gene calls are TRBV29-1 and TRBJ2-2; a possible D gene is TRBD1 (6 bases). Germline V CDR1 and CDR2: SQVTM, ANQGSEA. The CDR3 is 13 residues long. Trimming took off 7 bases at V and 2 bases at J, with 11 bases between the two ends. The CDR3 nucleotides are TGCAGCGGTCGGGACACCAACACCGGGGAGCTGTTTTTT. Encoded protein: CSGRDTNTGELFF.

This rearrangement joins TRBV5-4 to TRBJ1-2; D remains ambiguous. Germline V gene data show CDR1 as SGHNT and CDR2 as YYREEE (reference sequence). Trimming took off 0 bases at V and 2 bases at J, with 17 bases between the two ends. The CDR3 has 17 residues. The CDR3 sequence is CASSLAVPGSKNYGYTF. CDR3 DNA: TGTGCCAGCAGCTTGGCCGTTCCGGGCAGCAAAAACTATGGCTACACCTTC.

This clonotype was seen more than once but under ten times. This rearrangement joins TRBV11-2 to TRBJ2-2; D gene uncertain. This CDR3 contains 18 residues. Germline values: CDR1 SGHAT, CDR2 FQNNGV. Between the trimmed V and J ends, which lost 0 bases and 2 bases, there was a span of 16 bases. The CDR3 protein is CASSLDGVGLPNTGELFF. CDR3 DNA sequence: TGTGCCAGCAGCTTAGATGGGGTTGGGCTACCCAACACCGGGGAGCTGTTTTTT.

The J gene is TRBJ1-4, the V gene TRBV5-1, with D unresolved. The CDR3 contains 14 residues. Germline lookup yields CDR1 SGHRS and CDR2 YFSETQ. The germline V and J ends were trimmed by 4 bases and 4 bases, with 11 bases remaining between them. The CDR3 DNA follows: TGCGCCAGCAGCCAGGACGGACGTAATGAAAAACTGTTTTTT. This sequence encodes CASSQDGRNEKLFF.

This clonotype has more than one count but fewer than ten. The chain couples TRBV20-1 to TRBJ2-1, with D unresolved. Trimming pared 3 bases from V and 5 bases from J, leaving 5 bases between. There are 11 residues in the CDR3. Germline assignment: CDR1 DFQATT and CDR2 SNEGSKA (reference sequence). CDR3 sequence: CSASRNNEQFF. As DNA, the CDR3 is TGCAGTGCTAGCAGAAACAATGAGCAGTTCTTC.